The 5 T cell receptor beta chains presented below share a single source sample, sequenced in a study of OX40 agonist ivuxolimab in advanced cancers. The library came from the immunoSEQ multiplex PCR assay. The table was pulled from immuneACCESS by TCRdb, which kept in-frame rearrangements only. Such tables lose some clones; where checked, under half of the loss comes from unresolved V genes, and the rest has no known cause. The sample includes fewer than 80,000 clones, with about 91% observed a single time. The ten most abundant clones make up approximately 12% of the sample. The sequencing used CD4+ or CD8+ T cells sorted from blood, collected in a trial of the OX40 agonist ivuxolimab. These receptors were obtained from an adult with an advanced solid tumor such as melanoma, head and neck, liver or kidney cancer.

The genes are TRBV6-4 and TRBJ2-1, with 10 bases fitting TRBD2. The V segment lost 7 bases and the J segment 2 bases; nucleotides outside the gene matches: 11. Germline loops: CDR1 MRHNA, CDR2 SNTAGT. CDR3 size: 17 residues. For the CDR3, the DNA is TGTGCCAGCACCCTCCCGCTAGCGGGGGCCCCCTACAATGAGCAGTTCTTC. Protein: CASTLPLAGAPYNEQFF.

This rearrangement joins TRBV7-9 to TRBJ2-7; D is perhaps TRBD2 (6 bases). The CDR3 is made up of 12 amino acids. V was trimmed by 5 bases and J by 4 bases, leaving 9 bases between them. CDR1 is SEHNR and CDR2 is FQNEAQ in the germline V gene (reference sequence). DNA for the CDR3: TGTGCCAGCAGCCCCGGGGGTTACGAGCAGTACTTC. Translation gives CASSPGGYEQYF.

As to this clone: At one boundary the junction diverges from the germline segment, which might be a read error. The chain carries TRBV2 and TRBJ2-7, with TRBD1 matching 8 bases. Germline CDR1 reads SNHLY; CDR2 reads FYNNEI. The length of the CDR3 is 13 residues. The DNA of the CDR3 is TGTACCAGCAGCCTGGACAGGGCTGGCGAGCAGTACTTC. Its translation is CTSSLDRAGEQYF. Supplemented by reference TRBV2 and TRBJ2-7, the full variable domain reads EPEVTQTPSHQVTQMGQEVILRCVPISNHLYFYWYRQILGQKVEFLVSFYNNEISEKSEIFDDQFSVERPDGSNFTLKIRSTKLEDSAMYFCTSSLDRAGEQYFGPGTRLTVT.

The gene calls are TRBV4-1 and TRBJ1-1, with 10 positions matching TRBD1. CDR1 MGHRA and CDR2 YSYEKL come from the germline V gene. Trimming removed 4 bases from V and 4 bases from J; junction bases left unmatched: 6. The CDR3 is 15 amino acids. CDR3 bases: TGCGCCAGCAGCCTACTGACAGGGGGCTTCACTGAAGCTTTCTTT. It specifies CASSLLTGGFTEAFF.

In this sample, this clone turned up a few times. This rearrangement joins TRBV28 to TRBJ2-1, with D uncertain. CDR1 and CDR2 (germline): MDHEN, SYDVKM. The V gene lost 1 base and the J gene lost 7 bases, with 11 bases spanning the gap. The length of the CDR3 is 14 residues. CDR3 protein: CASSLFLLGNEQFF. In nucleotides, the CDR3 is TGTGCCAGCAGTTTATTCCTTCTGGGTAATGAGCAGTTCTTC.